This T cell receptor beta chain derives from a study of shared clonotypes between healthy human individuals. Study findings and constraints: Clonotypes that were shared across a handful of donors made up roughly 5% of naive CD4 clonotypes. Only blood was sampled, and tissue TCR repertoires likely differ from blood ones.

Positive CCR7 selection of CD45RO-negative cells yielded the naive CD8 cells, and terminally differentiated effector memory CD45RA+ cells were excluded. The assay was carried out at the deep level. Measured with immunoSEQ multiplex PCR; TCRdb has only the in-frame clones, and not every one. This table holds hundreds of thousands of clones, about 91% found once. V shed 2 bases and J shed 2 bases, with 15 bases lying between them. CDR1 and CDR2 (germline): SEHNR, FQNEAQ (reference sequence). CDR3 size: 16 residues. Remarks on this clone: The antigen is undetermined.

This clonotype was sampled from a man aged 25 to 40 in good health. The chain carries TRBV7-9 and TRBJ2-5; possible D gene TRBD2, 5 bases. Material for sequencing was naive CD8+ T cells sorted from blood. CDR3: CASSLLAVRGQETQYF. DNA of the CDR3: TGTGCCAGCAGCTTACTGGCCGTCCGGGGTCAAGAGACCCAGTACTTC.